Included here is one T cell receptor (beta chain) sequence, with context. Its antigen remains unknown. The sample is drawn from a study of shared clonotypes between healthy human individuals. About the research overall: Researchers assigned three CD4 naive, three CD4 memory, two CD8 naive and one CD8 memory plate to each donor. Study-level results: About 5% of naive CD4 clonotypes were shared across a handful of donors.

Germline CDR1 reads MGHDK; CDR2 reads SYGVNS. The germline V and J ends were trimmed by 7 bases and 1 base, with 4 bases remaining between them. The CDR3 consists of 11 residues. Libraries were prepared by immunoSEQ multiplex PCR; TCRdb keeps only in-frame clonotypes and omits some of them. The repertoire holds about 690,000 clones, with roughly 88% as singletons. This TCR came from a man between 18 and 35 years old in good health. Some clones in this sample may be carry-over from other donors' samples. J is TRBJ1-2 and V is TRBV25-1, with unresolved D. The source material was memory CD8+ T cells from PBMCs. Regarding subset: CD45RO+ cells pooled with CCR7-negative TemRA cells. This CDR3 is CASMGNYGYTF. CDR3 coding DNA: TGTGCCAGCATGGGTAACTATGGCTACACCTTC.